The source of this T cell receptor (beta chain) is a study of graft-versus-host responses after intestinal transplantation. Background on the study: Multivisceral, liver-intestinal, or isolated intestinal transplants were received by the recipients.

Measured with immunoSEQ multiplex PCR; TCRdb has only the in-frame clones, and not every one. This repertoire shows 90,000 to 130,000 clones, approximately 93% found once; its top ten account for more than 0.95%. This clone has just one count. What it binds is not known. The study, taken as a whole, reports: Elevated graft-versus-host to host-versus-graft clonal ratios in allografts were recorded for patients with graft-donor T cell macrochimerism.

With V trimmed by 5 bases and J by 6 bases, 3 bases remained unmatched. This CDR3 region has 15 residues. The germline gives CDR1 MNHEY, CDR2 SMNVEV (reference sequence). This clonotype originated in a human donor who was the organ donor for an intestinal transplant. V and J are TRBV27 and TRBJ2-1; TRBD2 matches 14 bases. The starting material was unstimulated CD8+ T cells sorted from spleen or lymph node cells, obtained before transplant. The CDR3 is CASSPGLAGVNEQFF. The CDR3 DNA reads TGTGCCAGCAGTCCGGGACTAGCGGGGGTCAATGAGCAGTTCTTC.